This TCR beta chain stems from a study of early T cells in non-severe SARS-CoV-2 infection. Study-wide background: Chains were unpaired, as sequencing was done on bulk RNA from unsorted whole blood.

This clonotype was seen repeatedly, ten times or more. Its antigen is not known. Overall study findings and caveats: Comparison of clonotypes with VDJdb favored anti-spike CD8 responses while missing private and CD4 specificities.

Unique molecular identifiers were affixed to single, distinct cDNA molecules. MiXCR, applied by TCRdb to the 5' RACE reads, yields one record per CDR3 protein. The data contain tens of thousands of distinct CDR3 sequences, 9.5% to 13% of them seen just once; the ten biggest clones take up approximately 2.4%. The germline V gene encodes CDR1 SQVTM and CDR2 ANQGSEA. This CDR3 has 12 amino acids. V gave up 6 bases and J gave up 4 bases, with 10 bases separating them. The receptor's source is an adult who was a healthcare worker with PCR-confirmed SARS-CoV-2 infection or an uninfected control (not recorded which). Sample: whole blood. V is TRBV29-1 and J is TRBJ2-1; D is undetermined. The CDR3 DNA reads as TGCAGCGTGGATCCTAAATACAATGAGCAGTTCTTC. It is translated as CSVDPKYNEQFF.